One and the same sample provided the 19 T cell receptor beta chains below, sequenced in a study of blood T cell repertoires in COVID-19. Method: immunoSEQ multiplex PCR; TCRdb's copy keeps in-frame clones and lacks some. This table has around 71,000 clones, approximately 85% appearing once. Sequencing was done on a sample of peripheral blood. Every receptor here comes from a man older than 75 with acute or convalescent COVID-19.

This clone appeared once. This sequence joins TRBV6-6 and TRBJ2-7; D might be TRBD1 (5 bases). V was pared by 5 bases and J by 7 bases, with 21 bases between. Germline CDR1 MNHNY, CDR2 SVGAGI (reference sequence). This CDR3 has 15 residues. CDR3: CASSPDGATFGEQYF. For the CDR3, the DNA is TGTGCCAGCAGTCCAGATGGGGCTACCTTCGGGGAGCAGTACTTC.

V is TRBV7-2 and J is TRBJ1-4; D perhaps matches TRBD1 (5 bases). Germline values: CDR1 SGHTA, CDR2 FQGNSA. This CDR3 contains 15 residues. The ends were cut back, 5 bases at V and 7 bases at J, with 17 bases in the middle. This CDR3 reads CASSPRTSYFEKLFF. DNA for the CDR3: TGTGCCAGCAGCCCCAGGACATCTTACTTTGAAAAACTGTTTTTT.

The genes are TRBV2 and TRBJ2-2; possible D gene TRBD2, 5 bases. This CDR3 contains 14 residues. Trimming shortened V by 5 bases and J by 4 bases, and 11 bases separated the two germline ends. Germline CDR1 is SNHLY and CDR2 is FYNNEI. In nucleotides, the CDR3 is TGTGCCAGCAGTACCGGGGAATTCACCGGGGAGCTGTTTTTT. It encodes CASSTGEFTGELFF.

This chain joins TRBV5-4 and TRBJ2-4; unclear D gene. The CDR3 spans 13 residues. V was clipped by 0 bases and J by 8 bases, with 9 bases between them. Germline CDR1 is SGHNT and CDR2 is YYREEE (reference sequence). CDR3 bases: TGTGCCAGCAGCTTGGCCCCCGAGGACATTCAGTACTTC. Translating it yields CASSLAPEDIQYF.

The V call is TRBV20-1, the J call TRBJ2-5; TRBD2 agrees at 7 bases. CDR1 and CDR2 from the germline V gene are DFQATT and SNEGSKA (reference sequence). V gave up 3 bases and J gave up 2 bases; unmatched junction bases: 6. There are 14 residues in the CDR3. The chain's CDR3 is CSASAGERQETQYF. The CDR3 nucleotides read TGCAGTGCTAGTGCGGGAGAACGGCAAGAGACCCAGTACTTC.

This clone was seen once. The V gene is TRBV19, the J gene TRBJ2-1; possible D gene TRBD2, 6 bases. CDR1 is LNHDA and CDR2 is SQIVND in the germline V gene (reference sequence). The V end was cut by 3 bases, the J end by 5 bases, with 11 bases between. The CDR3 runs to 14 residues. The CDR3 sequence is CASSIGGAHNEQFF. CDR3 DNA sequence: TGTGCCAGTAGTATCGGCGGGGCCCACAATGAGCAGTTCTTC. The whole variable domain, filled in from reference TRBV19 and TRBJ2-1, reads DGGITQSPKYLFRKEGQNVTLSCEQNLNHDAMYWYRQDPGQGLRLIYYSQIVNDFQKGDIAEGYSVSREKKESFPLTVTSAQKNPTAFYLCASSIGGAHNEQFFGPGTRLTVL.

This chain uses TRBV25-1 with TRBJ1-1, with D hard to call. Trimming left V 6 bases short and J 1 base short, with 12 bases between. From germline, CDR1 is MGHDK and CDR2 SYGVNS. This CDR3 is 14 amino acids long. The CDR3 loop reads CASSSQTRNTEAFF. The CDR3, as DNA: TGTGCCAGCAGCTCACAGACCCGGAACACTGAAGCTTTCTTT.

V gene TRBV5-6 combines with J gene TRBJ2-5; D is possibly TRBD2 (6 bases). Trimming removed 1 base from V and 5 bases from J, with 9 bases in between. Germline CDR1 is SGHDT and CDR2 is YYEEEE. The CDR3 consists of 13 residues. This CDR3 reads CASSLRGRETQYF. DNA of the CDR3: TGTGCCAGCAGCTTGCGGGGGAGGGAGACCCAGTACTTC.

The genes are TRBV7-2 and TRBJ2-1, with 10 bases that match TRBD2. CDR1 and CDR2 (germline): SGHTA, FQGNSA. Trimming took 1 base from V and 8 from J; bases not matched to a gene: 8. The CDR3 is 16 amino acids. The CDR3 is CASSLVLTSGSDEQFF. In nucleotides, the CDR3 is TGTGCCAGCAGCTTAGTGTTGACTAGCGGGTCTGATGAGCAGTTCTTC.

The chain joins TRBV10-2 to TRBJ2-7; D is possibly TRBD1 (6 bases). The CDR3 length is 13 residues. Between the trimmed V and J ends, which lost 6 bases and 0 bases, there was a span of 9 bases. In germline, CDR1 is WSHSY, CDR2 SAAADI. The CDR3 here is CASREQGSYEQYF. CDR3 nucleotides: TGCGCCAGCAGAGAACAGGGCTCCTACGAGCAGTACTTC.

CDR3 region: CASSGTETYEQYF. Written as DNA, the CDR3 is TGTGCCAGCAGTGGGACAGAGACCTACGAGCAGTACTTC. The rearrangement uses TRBV28 and TRBJ2-7; 7 positions agree with TRBD1. This CDR3 comprises 13 residues. The V gene end was trimmed by 5 bases and the J gene end by 2 bases; junction bases not matched to a gene: 3. Germline assignment: CDR1 MDHEN and CDR2 SYDVKM. The whole variable domain, filled in from reference TRBV28 and TRBJ2-7, reads DVKVTQSSRYLVKRTGEKVFLECVQDMDHENMFWYRQDPGLGLRLIYFSYDVKMKEKGDIPEGYSVSREKKERFSLILESASTNQTSMYLCASSGTETYEQYFGPGTRLTVT.

The DNA of the CDR3 is TGTGCCAGCAGTTCCCTCTCTGGGGCCAACGTCCTGACTTTC. Protein: CASSSLSGANVLTF. This chain links TRBV6-5 with TRBJ2-6; no reliable D call. CDR3 size: 14 residues. Germline V gene lookup returns CDR1 MNHEY and CDR2 SVGAGI. The V gene lost 4 bases and the J gene lost 0 bases, with 4 bases spanning the gap.

This clone was counted only a few times. V and J are TRBV5-4 and TRBJ1-6; D is perhaps TRBD1 (5 bases). Germline assignment: CDR1 SGHNT and CDR2 YYREEE (reference sequence). CDR3 length: 14 residues. The ends were cut back, 2 bases at V and 7 bases at J, with 10 bases in the middle. In nucleotides, the CDR3 is TGTGCCAGCAGCTTTGCAGGGTGGAATTCACCCCTCCACTTT. Its translation: CASSFAGWNSPLHF. Full variable domain (outside the CDR3, taken from reference TRBV5-4 and TRBJ1-6): ETGVTQSPTHLIKTRGQQVTLRCSSQSGHNTVSWYQQALGQGPQFIFQYYREEENGRGNFPPRFSGLQFPNYSSELNVNALELDDSALYLCASSFAGWNSPLHFGNGTRLTVT.

The chain joins TRBV11-2 to TRBJ2-3; TRBD2 might be the D (6 bases). Per the germline V gene, CDR1 is SGHAT and CDR2 is FQNNGV. The CDR3 contains 17 residues. The ends were cut back, 3 bases at V and 4 bases at J, with 20 bases in the middle. CDR3 DNA: TGTGCCAGCAGCTTGGAGTACCGGGGACTTGGGGCAGATACGCAGTATTTT. This sequence encodes CASSLEYRGLGADTQYF.

This clone was seen a single time. The chain uses TRBV5-4 and TRBJ2-3; 7 bases match TRBD2. Germline V gene sequence: CDR1 SGHNT, CDR2 YYREEE (reference sequence). The CDR3 has 16 residues. V was pared by 4 bases and J by 5 bases, with 13 bases of the junction left unmatched. CDR3 region: CASSPAAGDVIDTQYF. CDR3 bases: TGTGCCAGCAGCCCGGCGGCGGGAGACGTGATAGATACGCAGTATTTT.

The chain combines TRBV5-6 with TRBJ2-3, with TRBD1 as a possible D gene (6 bases). The CDR3 is 13 amino acids. Germline V lookup: CDR1 SGHDT, CDR2 YYEEEE. V lost 3 bases, J lost 5 bases, and 10 bases lay in between. The CDR3 reads CASSSTGEDTQYF. The CDR3 region has the DNA TGTGCCAGCAGCTCGACAGGAGAAGATACGCAGTATTTT.

The chain has TRBV13 and TRBJ1-2; TRBD1 matches at 8 bases. Per germline, CDR1 PRHDT and CDR2 FYEKMQ (reference sequence). The V segment lost 7 bases and the J segment 2 bases; nucleotides outside the gene matches: 6. The CDR3 length is 14 residues. The CDR3 here is CASTGQGRNYGYTF. CDR3 coding DNA: TGTGCCAGCACCGGACAGGGAAGGAACTATGGCTACACCTTC.

The chain combines TRBV7-9 with TRBJ2-7; TRBD1 matches at 8 bases. CDR3 length: 14 residues. Germline values: CDR1 SEHNR, CDR2 FQNEAQ (reference sequence). V trimming: 3 bases; J trimming: 6 bases; junction bases outside the gene matches: 7. The CDR3 spells CASSFGQGVPEQYF. CDR3 DNA: TGTGCCAGCAGCTTTGGACAGGGTGTTCCCGAGCAGTACTTC.

This clone was recorded a few times. CDR3 protein: CASRNRENTEAFF. Written as DNA, the CDR3 is TGTGCCAGCAGGAATAGAGAGAACACTGAAGCTTTCTTT. The genes are TRBV12-3 or TRBV12-4 and TRBJ1-1, with unresolved D. The CDR3 is 13 amino acids. Trimming shortened V by 6 bases and J by 1 base, and 9 bases separated the two germline ends.